This TCR beta chain was found in a study of T-cell reconstitution after alpha-beta-depleted transplantation in children. Whole-study findings and limits: Several hundred graft clones that had expanded were reportedly the source of alpha-beta T cells about two months after transplant. Among T cells one year after transplant, newly produced cells accounted for most counts and diversity.

A library of TCRbeta sequences, prepared with unique molecular identifiers, was generated. TCRdb re-analysed the PCR reads in MiXCR, keeping a single row per CDR3 protein. The sample yields some 310,000 distinct CDR3 sequences, approximately 23% seen once. Trimming took 6 bases from V and 2 from J; bases not matched to a gene: 7. This CDR3 region has 15 residues. CDR1 MNHNS and CDR2 SASEGT come from the germline V gene. This clonotype occurred a few times. Its cognate antigen is unknown. The material sequenced was PBMCs, mostly from graft donor cells, taken 180 days after TCRalphabeta/CD19-depleted stem cell transplant. The chain is built from TRBV6-1 and TRBJ1-3, with 7 nucleotides matching TRBD1. This sequence was found in a male patient aged 5 to 17 who had a stem cell transplant for acute lymphoblastic leukemia, so the T cells may come from the graft donor. CDR3 bases: TGTGCCAGCAGCCACCTCGGACAGGCTGGAAACACCATATATTTT. It translates to CASSHLGQAGNTIYF.